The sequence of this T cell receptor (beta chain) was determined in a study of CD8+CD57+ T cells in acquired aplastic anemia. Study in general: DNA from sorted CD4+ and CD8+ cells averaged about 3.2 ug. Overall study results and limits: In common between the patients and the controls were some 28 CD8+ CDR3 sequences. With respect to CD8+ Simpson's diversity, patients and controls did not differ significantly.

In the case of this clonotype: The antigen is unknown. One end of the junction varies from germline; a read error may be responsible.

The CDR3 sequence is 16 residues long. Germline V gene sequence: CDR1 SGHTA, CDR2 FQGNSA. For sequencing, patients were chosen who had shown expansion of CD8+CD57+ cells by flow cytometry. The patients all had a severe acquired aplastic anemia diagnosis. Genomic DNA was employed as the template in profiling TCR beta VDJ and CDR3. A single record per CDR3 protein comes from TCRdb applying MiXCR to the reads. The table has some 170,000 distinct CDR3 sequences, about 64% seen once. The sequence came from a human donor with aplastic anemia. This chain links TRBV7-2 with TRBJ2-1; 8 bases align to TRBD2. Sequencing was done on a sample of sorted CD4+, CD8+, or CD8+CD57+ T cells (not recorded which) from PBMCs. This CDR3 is CASSSRAGAHYNEQSF. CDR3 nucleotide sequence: TGTGCCAGCAGCTCGAGAGCGGGGGCTCACTACAATGAGCAGTCCTTC.